These 10 T cell receptor beta chains originate from one sample sequenced in a study of blood T cell repertoires in COVID-19. Sequenced by immunoSEQ multiplex PCR; TCRdb stores in-frame clones only, minus some. The table includes 70,000 or so clones, around 86% detected once. Material for sequencing was peripheral blood. These receptors came from a man in his forties with COVID-19, enrolled during active disease.

The CDR3, as DNA: TGTGCCAGCAGCTTTCCGGGCTACGAGCAGTACTTC. The encoded protein is CASSFPGYEQYF. This chain connects TRBV7-9 to TRBJ2-7; D unresolved. The V end was cut by 3 bases, the J end by 3 bases, with 6 bases between. CDR3 length: 12 amino acids. CDR1 is SEHNR and CDR2 is FQNEAQ in the germline V gene (reference sequence).

The chain uses TRBV18 and TRBJ2-1; 9 bases match TRBD1. Trimming cost V 0 bases and J 8 bases; bases outside gene matches: 5. The CDR3 has 15 residues. Germline CDR1 KGHSH, CDR2 LQKENI. The CDR3 nucleotides are TGTGCCAGCTCACCACCGGACGGGACAGGGCATGAGCAGTTCTTC. Translation: CASSPPDGTGHEQFF.

This sequence joins TRBV6-4 and TRBJ1-1; TRBD1 agrees at 7 bases. Germline V gene sequence: CDR1 MRHNA, CDR2 SNTAGT. Trimming took 6 bases from V and 5 from J; bases not matched to a gene: 9. The CDR3 covers 14 residues. CDR3 coding DNA: TGTGCCAGCAGAAGACAGGGTGATGGAACTGAAGCTTTCTTT. It translates to CASRRQGDGTEAFF.

The rearrangement uses TRBV6-5 and TRBJ1-2; possible D gene TRBD1, 6 bases. The V gene's germline CDR1 is MNHEY and CDR2 SVGAGI. With 6 bases removed from V and 8 bases from J, the gap between germline ends came to 16 bases. The CDR3 contains 13 residues. CDR3 nucleotide sequence: TGTGCCAGCAGGGCCTCCCAGGGGAGCGGCTACACCTTC. It translates to CASRASQGSGYTF.

V gene TRBV6-6 combines with J gene TRBJ2-5, with a weak D call TRBD2 (6 bases). Trimming left V 6 bases short and J 5 bases short, with 13 bases between. CDR3 length: 13 amino acids. CDR1 is MNHNY, CDR2 SVGAGI, per germline (reference sequence). The CDR3 sequence is CASSRGFAETQYF. In DNA, the CDR3 is TGTGCCAGCAGCCGGGGGTTCGCGGAGACCCAGTACTTC.

This clone has only a few counts. The V call is TRBV19, the J call TRBJ1-6; D not resolved. The CDR3 length is 14 residues. V was shortened by 6 bases and J by 8 bases, with 14 bases between the two germline ends. Germline V gene sequence: CDR1 LNHDA, CDR2 SQIVND (reference sequence). CDR3 sequence reads: CASRGAGEHSPLHF. CDR3 coding DNA: TGTGCCAGTAGGGGCGCGGGCGAACATTCACCCCTCCACTTT.

This chain joins TRBV9 and TRBJ2-1, with 13 bases identical to TRBD2. V shed 3 bases, J shed 0 bases, and the junction held 9 bases outside the gene matches. Germline V lookup: CDR1 SGDLS, CDR2 YYNGEE. The CDR3 extends over 19 amino acids. The CDR3 is CASSDPGLAGPSSYNEQFF. The CDR3 nucleotides are TGTGCCAGCAGCGATCCGGGACTAGCGGGACCTAGCTCCTACAATGAGCAGTTCTTC.

The rearrangement uses TRBV10-3 and TRBJ1-1; D not certain. The CDR3 contains 14 residues. V was shortened by 3 bases and J by 4 bases, with 12 bases between the two germline ends. The germline V gene encodes CDR1 ENHRY and CDR2 SYGVKD. CDR3 residues: CAISDPSRSTEAFF. CDR3 bases: TGTGCCATCAGTGATCCCTCTAGGAGCACTGAAGCTTTCTTT.

This clone was seen once. V and J are TRBV5-6 and TRBJ2-7; 9 bases are a match to TRBD1. Trimming took 1 base from V and 4 from J; bases not matched to a gene: 3. Germline V gene data show CDR1 as SGHDT and CDR2 as YYEEEE. This CDR3 contains 14 residues. CDR3 DNA: TGTGCCAGCAGCTTGACAGGGGGCGGATACGAGCAGTACTTC. This translates into CASSLTGGGYEQYF.

This clone showed up just once. The V call is TRBV30, the J call TRBJ2-3, with D perhaps matching TRBD1 (7 bases). V was clipped by 6 bases and J by 0 bases, with 16 bases between them. There are 15 residues in the CDR3. Germline values: CDR1 GTSNPN, CDR2 SVGIG (reference sequence). CDR3 DNA sequence: TGTGCCTGCGAGGGGGCGGGGAAGAGCACAGATACGCAGTATTTT. This sequence encodes CACEGAGKSTDTQYF.